This entry lists 21 T cell receptor beta chains sequenced from one sample in a study of blood T cell repertoires in COVID-19. Some clones are missing from TCRdb's copy, which holds only in-frame ones; the method was immunoSEQ multiplex PCR. The sample has 250,000 to 300,000 clones, roughly 87% seen once. Sequencing was carried out using peripheral blood. These receptors were taken from a woman in her 50s who had recovered from COVID-19.

On this clone itself: Different DNA sequences within this sample yield the same CDR3. This sequence joins TRBV5-6 and TRBJ2-3; TRBD1 matches at 7 bases. Germline CDR1 reads SGHDT; CDR2 reads YYEEEE. The V gene end was trimmed by 1 base and the J gene end by 6 bases; junction bases not matched to a gene: 5. This CDR3 is 14 amino acids long. The CDR3, as DNA: TGTGCCAGCAGCTTGAGAGGGGGCGCGGATACGCAGTATTTT. This codes for CASSLRGGADTQYF.

The V and J genes are TRBV28 and TRBJ2-5; D is possibly TRBD1 (6 bases). Germline loops: CDR1 MDHEN, CDR2 SYDVKM. V gave up 4 bases and J gave up 5 bases, with 11 bases separating them. CDR3 size: 13 residues. CDR3 DNA: TGTGCCAGCAGTTGGGCAGGGGCCGAGACCCAGTACTTC. Encoded protein: CASSWAGAETQYF.

This chain uses TRBV7-3 with TRBJ2-1; the D gene is possibly TRBD2 (5 bases). Germline loops: CDR1 SGHTA, CDR2 FQGTGA. This CDR3 has 17 residues. The V end lost 5 bases, the J end lost 2 bases, and 19 bases lay between the germline ends. In nucleotides, the CDR3 is TGTGCCAGCAGCCCGACGGGGAGCGGACGGGCCTACAATGAGCAGTTCTTC. This translates into CASSPTGSGRAYNEQFF.

The J gene is TRBJ2-3, the V gene TRBV12-5, with D possibly being TRBD2 (6 bases). The germline CDR1 and CDR2 sequences are LGHNT and FRNRAP. The V gene lost 7 bases and the J gene lost 0 bases, with 17 bases spanning the gap. This CDR3 is built from 16 residues. The CDR3 DNA follows: TGTGCTAGTGACCCGGGGGATAGCGGAAGCACAGATACGCAGTATTTT. It is translated as CASDPGDSGSTDTQYF. The full variable domain, completed using reference TRBV12-5 and TRBJ2-3, is DARVTQTPRHKVTEMGQEVTMRCQPILGHNTVFWYRQTMMQGLELLAYFRNRAPLDDSGMPKDRFSAEMPDATLATLKIQPSEPRDSAVYFCASDPGDSGSTDTQYFGPGTRLTVL.

The rearrangement links TRBV4-3 to TRBJ2-1, with TRBD1 identical over 9 bases. The CDR3 totals 13 residues. Germline CDR1 LGHNA, CDR2 YSLEER. The ends lost 2 bases at V and 13 bases at J; junction bases unmatched: 6. CDR3: CASSQLNRGHQFF. As DNA, the CDR3 is TGCGCCAGCAGCCAACTTAACAGGGGGCATCAGTTCTTC.

This sequence joins TRBV7-9 and TRBJ2-2, with D perhaps matching TRBD1 (6 bases). Germline V gives CDR1 SEHNR, CDR2 FQNEAQ (reference sequence). Trimming left V 3 bases short and J 0 bases short, with 11 bases between. This CDR3 is 16 amino acids long. CDR3 sequence (DNA): TGTGCCAGCAGCTTCCGACAGGAATCGAACACCGGGGAGCTGTTTTTT. The encoded protein is CASSFRQESNTGELFF. The full variable domain, with the rest looked up from reference TRBV7-9 and TRBJ2-2, is DTGVSQNPRHKITKRGQNVTFRCDPISEHNRLYWYRQTLGQGPEFLTYFQNEAQLEKSRLLSDRFSAERPKGSFSTLEIQRTEQGDSAMYLCASSFRQESNTGELFFGEGSRLTVL.

The J gene is TRBJ2-1, the V gene TRBV5-1, with unresolved D. With 1 base removed from V and 4 bases from J, the gap between germline ends came to 6 bases. CDR1 SGHRS and CDR2 YFSETQ come from the germline V gene. The CDR3 is made up of 13 amino acids. CDR3: CASSLLGYNEQFF. CDR3 bases: TGCGCCAGCAGCTTGCTCGGTTACAATGAGCAGTTCTTC.

The J gene is TRBJ2-5, the V gene TRBV3-1 (or the pseudogene TRBV3-2); 7 bases line up with TRBD1. Germline loops: CDR1 LGHDT, CDR2 YNNKEL (reference sequence). The CDR3 is 16 amino acids. V gave up 5 bases and J gave up 3 bases; unmatched junction bases: 12. The CDR3 here is CASSSRRLDRKETQYF. The CDR3 DNA sequence: TGTGCCAGCAGCTCTCGACGGTTGGACAGGAAAGAGACCCAGTACTTC.

The J gene is TRBJ1-2, the V gene TRBV27; D is ambiguous. CDR1 is MNHEY, CDR2 SMNVEV, per germline (reference sequence). CDR3 length: 12 amino acids. Trimming took off 6 bases at V and 5 bases at J, with 10 bases between the two ends. The CDR3 nucleotides are TGTGCCAGCAGAACCGGGATATATGGCTACACCTTC. This codes for CASRTGIYGYTF.

This sequence joins TRBV3-1 (or the pseudogene TRBV3-2) and TRBJ1-3; no definite D call. Trimming took 4 bases from V and 0 from J, leaving 4 bases between them. Germline CDR1 is LGHDT and CDR2 is YNNKEL (reference sequence). This CDR3 comprises 13 residues. The CDR3 nucleotides read TGTGCCAGCAGCCTATTCTCTGGAAACACCATATATTTT. Translating it yields CASSLFSGNTIYF.

The chain couples TRBV6-6 to TRBJ1-5; 10 nucleotides line up with TRBD1. The CDR3 spans 23 residues. With 6 bases clipped from V and 1 base from J, the junction kept 27 bases outside the gene matches. Per germline, CDR1 MNHNY and CDR2 SVGAGI (reference sequence). CDR3 nucleotides: TGTGCCAGCAGCTCGTCCTACCGGGACAGGGGTTTGTTGGGACCTATCAGCAATCAGCCCCAGCATTTT. Its protein product is CASSSSYRDRGLLGPISNQPQHF.

The CDR3 loop is CASSLDRARGGYTF. The DNA of the CDR3 is TGTGCCAGCAGCTTAGACAGGGCCCGGGGTGGCTACACCTTC. The chain couples TRBV7-8 to TRBJ1-2; weak D call: TRBD1 (6 bases). The CDR3 loop spans 14 amino acids. Germline loops: CDR1 SGHVS, CDR2 FQNEAQ. V gave up 1 base and J gave up 7 bases, with 13 bases separating them.

The DNA for the CDR3 is TGTGCCAGCAGCTCGGACCCAGGGTATCAGCCCCAGCATTTT. Residues: CASSSDPGYQPQHF. The chain joins TRBV7-2 to TRBJ1-5, with a possible D match to TRBD1 (5 bases). CDR1 and CDR2 (germline): SGHTA, FQGNSA. This CDR3 has 14 residues. V lost 4 bases to trimming and J lost 5 bases, with 12 bases between them.

CDR3 nucleotides: TGTGCCAGCCTCGGAAACACCATATATTTT. It specifies CASLGNTIYF. The chain joins TRBV12-3 or TRBV12-4 to TRBJ1-3; D unclear. This CDR3 comprises 10 residues. Deletions cut 8 bases from V and 4 bases from J, with 3 bases between.

The chain joins TRBV9 to TRBJ2-6, with 7 bases matching TRBD1. This CDR3 contains 17 residues. The germline gives CDR1 SGDLS, CDR2 YYNGEE. The trim removed 8 bases at V and 0 bases at J, leaving 11 bases unmatched. CDR3 nucleotide sequence: TGTGCCAGGGATCTCCGGGACAGTGCCTCTGGGGCCAACGTCCTGACTTTC. As protein: CARDLRDSASGANVLTF.

The chain recombines TRBV5-1 with TRBJ2-3; a weak D match, TRBD1 (5 bases). Germline assignment: CDR1 SGHRS and CDR2 YFSETQ. The CDR3 length is 17 residues. V was pared by 2 bases and J by 0 bases, with 16 bases between. Here the CDR3 DNA reads TGCGCCAGCAGCTTCCGACCCAGGGTATCGAGCACAGATACGCAGTATTTT. Translating gives CASSFRPRVSSTDTQYF.

This clone was seen more than once but under ten times. The genes are TRBV30 and TRBJ1-5, with D hard to call. Trimming removed 0 bases from V and 3 bases from J, with 9 bases in between. There are 14 residues in the CDR3. The V gene's germline CDR1 is GTSNPN and CDR2 SVGIG (reference sequence). The CDR3 DNA is TGTGCCTGGAGTGTCGACACCTTCAATCAGCCCCAGCATTTT. As protein: CAWSVDTFNQPQHF.

This clone was found a few times. The chain links TRBV28 to TRBJ2-2, with 7 bases matching TRBD1. Germline V gives CDR1 MDHEN, CDR2 SYDVKM. The CDR3 has 14 amino acids. With 3 bases clipped from V and 6 bases from J, the junction kept 4 bases outside the gene matches. The CDR3 DNA sequence: TGTGCCAGCAGTTTGACCCAGGGGGCCGGGGAGCTGTTTTTT. This encodes CASSLTQGAGELFF.

The chain has TRBV7-2 and TRBJ1-6; 9 bases line up with TRBD1. This CDR3 comprises 15 residues. Germline lookup yields CDR1 SGHTA and CDR2 FQGNSA. J gave up 14 bases and V 2 bases, and 10 bases lay outside the gene matches. CDR3 sequence reads: CASSLIRDRASALHF. The CDR3 nucleotides are TGTGCCAGCAGCTTAATACGGGACAGGGCCTCGGCCCTCCACTTT.

This rearrangement joins TRBV7-9 to TRBJ2-5; 9 bases agree with TRBD2. In germline, CDR1 is SEHNR, CDR2 FQNEAQ (reference sequence). Trimming took 1 base from V and 1 from J; bases not matched to a gene: 4. This CDR3 region has 16 residues. The CDR3 DNA is TGTGCCAGCAGCTTAGGAGTGGGACTAGCCCAAGAGACCCAGTACTTC. Translating gives CASSLGVGLAQETQYF.

This sequence joins TRBV5-6 and TRBJ1-6, with 7 nucleotides matching TRBD1. CDR3 length: 13 amino acids. Germline V gives CDR1 SGHDT, CDR2 YYEEEE. After removal of 4 bases from V and 8 bases from J, the junction contained 3 bases not matched to a gene. The CDR3 here is CASSTGVDSPLHF. The CDR3 DNA reads as TGTGCCAGCAGCACAGGGGTAGATTCACCCCTCCACTTT.